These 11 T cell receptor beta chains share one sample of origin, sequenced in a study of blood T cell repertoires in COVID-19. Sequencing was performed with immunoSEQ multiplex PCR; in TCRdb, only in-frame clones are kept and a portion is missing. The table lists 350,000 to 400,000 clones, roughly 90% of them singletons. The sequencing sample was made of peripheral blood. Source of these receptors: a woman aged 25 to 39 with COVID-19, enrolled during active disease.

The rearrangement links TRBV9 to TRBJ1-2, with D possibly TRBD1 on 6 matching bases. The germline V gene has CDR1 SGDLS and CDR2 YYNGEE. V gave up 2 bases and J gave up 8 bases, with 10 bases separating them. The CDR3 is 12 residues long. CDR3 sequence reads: CASSVPQGGYTF. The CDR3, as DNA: TGTGCCAGCAGCGTCCCCCAGGGGGGCTACACCTTC.

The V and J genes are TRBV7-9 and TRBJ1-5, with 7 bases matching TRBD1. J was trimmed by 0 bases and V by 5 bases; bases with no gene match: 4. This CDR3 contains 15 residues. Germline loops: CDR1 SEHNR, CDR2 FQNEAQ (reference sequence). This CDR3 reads CASSPGQASNQPQHF. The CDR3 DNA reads TGTGCCAGCAGCCCAGGACAGGCTAGCAATCAGCCCCAGCATTTT.

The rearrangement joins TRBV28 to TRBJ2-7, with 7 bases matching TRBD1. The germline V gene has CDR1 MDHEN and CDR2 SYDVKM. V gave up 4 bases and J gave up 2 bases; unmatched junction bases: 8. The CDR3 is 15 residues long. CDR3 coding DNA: TGTGCCAGCAGTTGGTCAGGACAGGTAACCTACGAGCAGTACTTC. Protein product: CASSWSGQVTYEQYF.

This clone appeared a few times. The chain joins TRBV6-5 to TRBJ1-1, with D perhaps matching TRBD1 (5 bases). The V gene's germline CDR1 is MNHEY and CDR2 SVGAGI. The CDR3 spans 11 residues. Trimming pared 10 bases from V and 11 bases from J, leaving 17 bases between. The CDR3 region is CATTWERGAFF. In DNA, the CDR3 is TGTGCCACCACGTGGGAACGGGGGGCTTTCTTT.

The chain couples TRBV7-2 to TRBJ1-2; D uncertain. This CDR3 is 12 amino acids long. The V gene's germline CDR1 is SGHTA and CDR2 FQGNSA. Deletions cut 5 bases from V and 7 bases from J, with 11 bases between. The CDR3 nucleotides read TGTGCCAGCAGCCCCTACGGGAGTGGCTACACCTTC. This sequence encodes CASSPYGSGYTF.

The CDR3 DNA follows: TGTGCCAGCAGCCCCGCGGGGATCGGCTACACCTTC. This encodes CASSPAGIGYTF. This chain links TRBV11-3 with TRBJ1-2; no clear D. This CDR3 region has 12 residues. The germline V gene encodes CDR1 SGHNT and CDR2 YENEEA. The V end lost 5 bases, the J end lost 8 bases, and 12 bases lay between the germline ends.

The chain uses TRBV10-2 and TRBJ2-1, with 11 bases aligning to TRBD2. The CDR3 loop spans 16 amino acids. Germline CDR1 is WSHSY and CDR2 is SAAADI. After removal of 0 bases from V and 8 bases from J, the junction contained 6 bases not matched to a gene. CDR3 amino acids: CASSESIAGGRDEQFF. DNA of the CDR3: TGCGCCAGCAGTGAGTCGATAGCGGGGGGGCGGGATGAGCAGTTCTTC.

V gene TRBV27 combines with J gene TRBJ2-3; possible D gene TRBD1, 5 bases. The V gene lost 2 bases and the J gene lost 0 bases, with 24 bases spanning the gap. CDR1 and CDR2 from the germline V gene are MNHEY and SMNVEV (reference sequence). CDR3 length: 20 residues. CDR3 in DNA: TGTGCCAGCAGTTTAAATAGTTTCGTCGGCCAGGGTGCTAGCACAGATACGCAGTATTTT. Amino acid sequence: CASSLNSFVGQGASTDTQYF.

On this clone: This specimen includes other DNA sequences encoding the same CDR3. The CDR3 bases are TGTGCCAGCAGTTTAAGCCCCTACAATGAGCAGTTCTTC. Its translation is CASSLSPYNEQFF. The genes are TRBV27 and TRBJ2-1; D is uncertain. In germline, CDR1 is MNHEY, CDR2 SMNVEV (reference sequence). The CDR3 covers 13 residues. V lost 2 bases, J lost 2 bases, and 4 bases lay in between.

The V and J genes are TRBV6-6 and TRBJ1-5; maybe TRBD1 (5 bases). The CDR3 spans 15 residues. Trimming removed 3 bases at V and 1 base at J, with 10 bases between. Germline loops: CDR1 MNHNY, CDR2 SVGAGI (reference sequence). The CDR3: CASSYVTASNQPQHF. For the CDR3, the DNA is TGTGCCAGCAGTTATGTGACAGCAAGCAATCAGCCCCAGCATTTT.

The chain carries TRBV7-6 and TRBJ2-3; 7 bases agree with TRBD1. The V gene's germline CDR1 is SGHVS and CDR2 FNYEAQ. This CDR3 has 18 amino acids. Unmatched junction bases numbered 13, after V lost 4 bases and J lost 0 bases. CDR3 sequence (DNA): TGTGCCAGCAGCTCGAACCCGGGACAGCGCTCCAGCACAGATACGCAGTATTTT. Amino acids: CASSSNPGQRSSTDTQYF. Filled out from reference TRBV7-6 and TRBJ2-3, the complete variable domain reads GAGVSQSPRYKVTKRGQDVALRCDPISGHVSLYWYRQALGQGPEFLTYFNYEAQQDKSGLPNDRFSAERPEGSISTLTIQRTEQRDSAMYRCASSSNPGQRSSTDTQYFGPGTRLTVL.